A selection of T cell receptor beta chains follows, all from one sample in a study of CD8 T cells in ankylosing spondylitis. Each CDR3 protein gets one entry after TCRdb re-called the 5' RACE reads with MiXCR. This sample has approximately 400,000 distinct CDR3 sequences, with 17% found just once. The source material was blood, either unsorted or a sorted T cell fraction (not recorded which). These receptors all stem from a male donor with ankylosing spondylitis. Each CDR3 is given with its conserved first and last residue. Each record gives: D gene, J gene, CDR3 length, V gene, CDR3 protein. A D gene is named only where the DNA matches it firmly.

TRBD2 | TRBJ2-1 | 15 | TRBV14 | CASSRRTSGSHEQFF
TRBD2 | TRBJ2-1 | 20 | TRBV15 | CATSRGIGAGLAGDYNEQFF
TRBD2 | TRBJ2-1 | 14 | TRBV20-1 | CSARGGRALNEQFF
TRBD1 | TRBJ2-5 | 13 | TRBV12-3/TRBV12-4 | CASRDRVQETQYF
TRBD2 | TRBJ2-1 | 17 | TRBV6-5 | CASRSTSGRESYDEQFF
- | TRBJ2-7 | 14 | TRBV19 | CASSIPGQFYEQYF
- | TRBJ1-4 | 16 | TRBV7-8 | CASSSQGTPTNEKLFF
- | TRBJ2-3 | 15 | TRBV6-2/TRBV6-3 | CASSYWDSGTDTQYF
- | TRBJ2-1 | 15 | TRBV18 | CASSPLSGVDNEQFF
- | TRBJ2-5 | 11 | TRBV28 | CASNREETQYF
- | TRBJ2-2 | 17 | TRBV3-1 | CASSTRGRSANTGELFF
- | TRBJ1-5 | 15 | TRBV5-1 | CASSPGGGNNQPQHF
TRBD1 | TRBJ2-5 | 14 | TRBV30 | CAWSSGTVGETQYF
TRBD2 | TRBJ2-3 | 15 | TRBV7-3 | CASSTTGTSGDTQYF
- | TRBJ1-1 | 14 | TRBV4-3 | CASSQGPGTPSAFF
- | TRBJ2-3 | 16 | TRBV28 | CASLTPSGGTTDTQYF
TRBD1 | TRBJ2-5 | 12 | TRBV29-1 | CSGRQGGETQYF
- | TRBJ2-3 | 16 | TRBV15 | CATSPWGPPRTDTQYF
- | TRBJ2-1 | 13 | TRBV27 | CASFRGGGGEQFF
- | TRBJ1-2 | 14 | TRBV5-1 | CASSLEPGWTGYTF
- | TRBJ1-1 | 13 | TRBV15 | CATLRGTDTEAFF
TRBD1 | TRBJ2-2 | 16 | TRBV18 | CASSPRRQGKAGELFF